Listed here are 22 T cell receptor beta chains from one sample, sequenced in a study of Ad26.COV2.S vaccination and SARS-CoV-2 variants. This table comes from immunoSEQ multiplex PCR, and its TCRdb copy is limited to in-frame clones, with some not included. The sample lists roughly 400,000 clones, 80% to 95% occurring once. Described treatment: some 20 received Ad26.COV2.S at low or high dose, single or two shots; about 5 received placebo; per-sample allocation not given. Day 63 after the first vaccine or placebo injection was the time point for sampling. The input for sequencing was peripheral blood, taken in a trial of Ad26.COV2.S vaccine versus placebo. The receptors stem from a person between 18 and 65 years old who received the Ad26.COV2.S COVID-19 vaccine or a placebo.

This clone was observed a single time. The chain is built from TRBV27 and TRBJ2-1; the D gene could be TRBD1 or TRBD2 (5 bases each). V lost 3 bases to trimming and J lost 3 bases, with 12 bases between them. This CDR3 is built from 15 residues. Germline assignment: CDR1 MNHEY and CDR2 SMNVEV (reference sequence). CDR3 sequence (DNA): TGTGCCAGCAGTTTGGGGGAGACAGTCTACAATGAGCAGTTCTTC. It encodes CASSLGETVYNEQFF.

The rearrangement links TRBV13 to TRBJ2-1; D is possibly TRBD2 (6 bases). Germline V CDR1 and CDR2: PRHDT, FYEKMQ (reference sequence). The CDR3 extends over 17 amino acids. Trimming took 4 bases from V and 5 from J, leaving 21 bases between them. The CDR3 protein is CASSSPSVASEDNEQFF. The CDR3 region has the DNA TGTGCCAGCAGCTCCCCTTCAGTCGCTAGCGAGGACAATGAGCAGTTCTTC.

The genes are TRBV30 and TRBJ2-3; 9 bases align to TRBD2. V trimming: 5 bases; J trimming: 4 bases; junction bases outside the gene matches: 10. CDR1 and CDR2 (germline): GTSNPN, SVGIG (reference sequence). The CDR3 spans 15 residues. CDR3 nucleotides: TGTGCCTGGTCCCCGGAAGCGGGAGGTCCAGATACGCAGTATTTT. Amino acid sequence: CAWSPEAGGPDTQYF.

The rearrangement links TRBV5-6 to TRBJ2-7; 7 positions match TRBD1. Per germline, CDR1 SGHDT and CDR2 YYEEEE. The CDR3 runs 13 residues. V trimming: 4 bases; J trimming: 6 bases; junction bases outside the gene matches: 7. As DNA, the CDR3 is TGTGCCAGCAGCCGCACAGGGGTGGCCGAGCAGTACTTC. Translated: CASSRTGVAEQYF.

CDR3: CASSFGTSGSLPYEQYF. CDR3 DNA: TGCGCCAGCAGCTTCGGGACTAGCGGGAGTCTCCCCTACGAGCAGTACTTC. The J gene is TRBJ2-7, the V gene TRBV4-1, with 14 bases that match TRBD2. The J segment lost 2 bases and the V segment lost 5 bases, leaving 8 bases of the junction unmatched. The length of the CDR3 is 17 residues. CDR1 and CDR2 (germline): MGHRA, YSYEKL.

This clone appeared once. The V call is TRBV4-1, the J call TRBJ2-7, with 7 bases aligning to TRBD1. The CDR3 is 15 amino acids. Trimming at V came to 0 bases and at J to 2 bases, leaving 4 bases not matched to a gene. The germline V gene has CDR1 MGHRA and CDR2 YSYEKL. The CDR3 sequence is CASSQEQGPAYEQYF. CDR3 nucleotides: TGCGCCAGCAGCCAAGAACAGGGGCCTGCCTACGAGCAGTACTTC.

The J gene is TRBJ1-5, the V gene TRBV9; TRBD1 matches 9 bases. CDR3 length: 15 residues. CDR1 is SGDLS and CDR2 is YYNGEE in the germline V gene. The J segment lost 9 bases and the V segment lost 6 bases, leaving 13 bases of the junction unmatched. Written as DNA, the CDR3 is TGTGCCAGCATCACTCTGCCGGGACAGGGCAGGCCCCAGCATTTT. Amino acids: CASITLPGQGRPQHF.

A single count supports this clone. The CDR3 sequence is CASSQPYSGRAGEQFF. The CDR3 DNA reads as TGTGCCAGCAGTCAGCCCTATAGCGGGAGGGCCGGTGAGCAGTTCTTC. The chain joins TRBV2 to TRBJ2-1; 11 bases agree with TRBD2. This CDR3 comprises 16 residues. The germline V gene has CDR1 SNHLY and CDR2 FYNNEI. J was trimmed by 9 bases and V by 5 bases; bases with no gene match: 12.

CDR3 loop: CASRGGAGSVPDTQYF. The CDR3 DNA reads as TGTGCCAGTAGGGGGGGAGCAGGGTCGGTACCAGATACGCAGTATTTT. The chain links TRBV19 to TRBJ2-3; tentatively, D is TRBD2 (6 bases). There are 16 residues in the CDR3. Trimming took 6 bases from V and 4 from J, leaving 20 bases between them. Germline V gives CDR1 LNHDA, CDR2 SQIVND (reference sequence).

The count of this clone is one. The rearrangement joins TRBV4-3 to TRBJ1-1; D is perhaps TRBD1 (6 bases). The CDR3 sequence is 13 residues long. Trimming shortened V by 1 base and J by 9 bases, and 12 bases separated the two germline ends. CDR1 and CDR2 from the germline V gene are LGHNA and YSLEER. CDR3 in DNA: TGCGCCAGCAGCCAAGTACAGGGAGCTAAAGCTTTCTTT. Translating gives CASSQVQGAKAFF.

This sequence joins TRBV25-1 and TRBJ2-1, with 9 bases fitting TRBD2. The CDR3 is 16 amino acids. Losses at the gene ends were 2 bases for V and 2 bases for J; bases not matched to a gene: 4. Germline V gene lookup returns CDR1 MGHDK and CDR2 SYGVNS. DNA for the CDR3: TGTGCCAGCAGTGAAAGCGGCGGGAGGGCCTACAATGAGCAGTTCTTC. It encodes CASSESGGRAYNEQFF.

This clone has only a few counts. The chain joins TRBV4-1 to TRBJ2-7, with a possible D match to TRBD1 (5 bases). V gave up 0 bases and J gave up 4 bases, with 10 bases separating them. The CDR3 length is 14 residues. Per germline, CDR1 MGHRA and CDR2 YSYEKL. CDR3 in DNA: TGCGCCAGCAGCCAAGATGGGGCTGGGTACGAGCAGTACTTC. As protein: CASSQDGAGYEQYF.

The chain combines TRBV2 with TRBJ2-7; 7 positions match TRBD1. After removal of 6 bases from V and 4 bases from J, the junction contained 6 bases not matched to a gene. CDR3 length: 13 amino acids. CDR1 is SNHLY, CDR2 FYNNEI, per germline. CDR3 nucleotide sequence: TGTGCCAGCAGAGCCGGGACAGCGTACGAGCAGTACTTC. Encoded protein: CASRAGTAYEQYF.

This chain joins TRBV7-2 and TRBJ2-7, with 9 bases aligning to TRBD2. V lost 5 bases, J lost 3 bases, and 5 bases stayed unmatched. Germline V lookup: CDR1 SGHTA, CDR2 FQGNSA. The CDR3 has 14 residues. Here the CDR3 DNA reads TGTGCCAGCAGCAAAGGACTAGCGAGCTACGAGCAGTACTTC. Amino acids: CASSKGLASYEQYF.

The chain employs TRBV28 and TRBJ1-1, with 7 bases matching TRBD1. Germline V gives CDR1 MDHEN, CDR2 SYDVKM. The CDR3 is 14 amino acids. V trimming: 6 bases; J trimming: 5 bases; junction bases outside the gene matches: 9. The CDR3 spells CASRRGRGRTEAFF. CDR3 nucleotide sequence: TGTGCCAGCAGGCGTGGTAGGGGGCGGACTGAAGCTTTCTTT. The whole variable domain, filled in from reference TRBV28 and TRBJ1-1, reads DVKVTQSSRYLVKRTGEKVFLECVQDMDHENMFWYRQDPGLGLRLIYFSYDVKMKEKGDIPEGYSVSREKKERFSLILESASTNQTSMYLCASRRGRGRTEAFFGQGTRLTVV.

The genes are TRBV2 and TRBJ2-1; TRBD2 matches 7 bases. V lost 5 bases and J lost 1; bases outside the gene matches: 2. CDR3 length: 14 residues. Germline V gene sequence: CDR1 SNHLY, CDR2 FYNNEI. CDR3 DNA: TGTGCCAGCAGTTCGGGAGGATCCTACAATGAGCAGTTCTTC. Encoded protein: CASSSGGSYNEQFF. Full variable domain (outside the CDR3, taken from reference TRBV2 and TRBJ2-1): EPEVTQTPSHQVTQMGQEVILRCVPISNHLYFYWYRQILGQKVEFLVSFYNNEISEKSEIFDDQFSVERPDGSNFTLKIRSTKLEDSAMYFCASSSGGSYNEQFFGPGTRLTVL.

This sequence joins TRBV24-1 and TRBJ2-7; 7 bases are a match to TRBD1. The V gene end was trimmed by 4 bases and the J gene end by 5 bases; junction bases not matched to a gene: 7. Looked up from germline, CDR1 is KGHDR and CDR2 is SFDVKD. This CDR3 contains 14 residues. The CDR3 loop is CATSETGFAHEQYF. CDR3 coding DNA: TGTGCCACCAGTGAGACAGGGTTTGCCCACGAGCAGTACTTC.

This clone was recorded once. The gene calls are TRBV28 and TRBJ2-2; 9 bases fit TRBD1. V was pared by 5 bases and J by 5 bases, with 9 bases of the junction left unmatched. The CDR3 totals 16 residues. Germline assignment: CDR1 MDHEN and CDR2 SYDVKM. Here the CDR3 DNA reads TGTGCCAGCAGTACTACAGGGGGCAGTGGGACCGGGGAGCTGTTTTTT. The encoded protein is CASSTTGGSGTGELFF.

V usage is TRBV5-4 and J usage is TRBJ2-3; D remains unclear. CDR1 and CDR2 (germline): SGHNT, YYREEE (reference sequence). V was clipped by 6 bases and J by 0 bases, with 5 bases between them. The CDR3 runs 12 residues. The CDR3 loop is CASIGSTDTQYF. CDR3 nucleotides: TGTGCCAGCATAGGGAGCACAGATACGCAGTATTTT.

This chain connects TRBV11-2 to TRBJ2-7; D may correspond to TRBD1 or TRBD2 (5 bases each). Trimming took 2 bases from V and 7 from J, leaving 21 bases between them. CDR1 and CDR2 (germline): SGHAT, FQNNGV. The CDR3 covers 16 residues. The CDR3 region is CASSLLGWDPAGEQYF. Written as DNA, the CDR3 is TGTGCCAGCAGCTTATTAGGGTGGGACCCCGCCGGGGAGCAGTACTTC. The whole variable domain, filled in from reference TRBV11-2 and TRBJ2-7, reads EAGVAQSPRYKIIEKRQSVAFWCNPISGHATLYWYQQILGQGPKLLIQFQNNGVVDDSQLPKDRFSAERLKGVDSTLKIQPAKLEDSAVYLCASSLLGWDPAGEQYFGPGTRLTVT.

The genes are TRBV9 and TRBJ2-7; D is perhaps TRBD1 (6 bases). The CDR3 contains 14 residues. The germline V and J ends were trimmed by 0 bases and 6 bases, with 13 bases remaining between them. The germline V gene has CDR1 SGDLS and CDR2 YYNGEE. CDR3 nucleotide sequence: TGTGCCAGCAGCGTAGGGGGCCAAGGGGGCGAGCAGTACTTC. Its protein product is CASSVGGQGGEQYF.

The chain links TRBV7-6 to TRBJ2-2, with D unresolved. CDR1 is SGHVS and CDR2 is FNYEAQ in the germline V gene. Between the trimmed V and J ends, which lost 0 bases and 5 bases, there was a span of 19 bases. The CDR3 totals 18 residues. This CDR3 reads CASSLAYPPSRPTGELFF. In nucleotides, the CDR3 is TGTGCCAGCAGCTTAGCTTACCCTCCTTCCAGGCCGACCGGGGAGCTGTTTTTT.